The T cell receptor (beta chain) described here comes from a study of long-term antiretroviral therapy in people with HIV. Findings and limits, study-wide: Transplant donor controls retained higher diversity, though diversity increased after ART. Across all time points, the repertoire was dominated by clones that expanded before ART. It was observed that HIV repertoires exhibited narrower CDR3 length ranges than controls. ART adherence, viral resistance and therapy changes went unrecorded.

The libraries were made with immunoSEQ v3.0 at survey level. The data were produced by immunoSEQ multiplex PCR, yet TCRdb's version contains in-frame clones alone and is incomplete. This table has more than 15,000 clones, around 95% appearing once. Concerning this clone itself: What it binds is not known.

V lost 4 bases and J lost 8, with 17 bases in between. CDR1 is LGHNA and CDR2 is YNFKEQ in the germline V gene. The CDR3 is 15 residues long. This sequence was found in a man in his thirties or forties with HIV. Here the sequenced sample was unsorted PBMCs, taken less than 13 years after starting antiretroviral therapy. The chain is built from TRBV4-2 and TRBJ1-4, with D possibly being TRBD1 (6 bases). The CDR3 sequence is CASSRNTGQGEKLFF. In DNA, the CDR3 is TGTGCCAGCAGCCGCAACACAGGGCAGGGGGAAAAACTGTTTTTT.